Following are 27 T cell receptor beta chains from one sample sequenced in a study of neoadjuvant anti-PD-1 for oral cavity cancer. Time point indicated: after neoadjuvant nivolumab, at surgical resection. The table came from immunoSEQ multiplex PCR; TCRdb's copy has only in-frame clones and leaves some out. This table has 35,000 to 40,000 clones, around 38% appearing once. This material consisted of tumor tissue, taken after nivolumab (anti-PD-1) treatment. These receptors were collected from a person aged 40 to 85 with oral cavity squamous cell carcinoma.

The chain has TRBV7-9 and TRBJ2-3; 8 bases fit TRBD2. The V and J ends lost 5 bases and 2 bases, in that order; junction bases with no gene match: 6. CDR1 and CDR2 from the germline V gene are SEHNR and FQNEAQ (reference sequence). The CDR3 totals 15 residues. The CDR3 coding sequence is TGTGCCAGCAGCGCAGGGACTAGTGACACAGATACGCAGTATTTT. Amino acid sequence: CASSAGTSDTDTQYF.

This CDR3 reads CASSTLGATFSTGELFF. The CDR3 DNA reads TGTGCCAGCAGCACCCTCGGGGCAACCTTTTCAACCGGGGAGCTGTTTTTT. V usage is TRBV5-6 and J usage is TRBJ2-2; tentatively, D is TRBD1 or TRBD2 (5 bases each). Germline assignment: CDR1 SGHDT and CDR2 YYEEEE. The CDR3 totals 17 residues. Trimming removed 4 bases at V and 5 bases at J, with 21 bases between.

This clone was seen more than once but under ten times. The V and J genes are TRBV28 and TRBJ2-5; D possibly matches TRBD1 or TRBD2 (6 bases each). Germline V CDR1 and CDR2: MDHEN, SYDVKM. V was shortened by 5 bases and J by 2 bases, with 15 bases between the two germline ends. The CDR3 consists of 15 residues. In nucleotides, the CDR3 is TGTGCCAGCAGTCAAGGGGGGAATAAACAAGAGACCCAGTACTTC. As protein: CASSQGGNKQETQYF.

This chain connects TRBV30 to TRBJ2-5; TRBD1 matches 7 bases. The CDR3 length is 13 residues. J was trimmed by 2 bases and V by 6 bases; bases with no gene match: 6. CDR1 is GTSNPN and CDR2 is SVGIG in the germline V gene (reference sequence). In DNA form, the CDR3 reads TGTGCCTGCTCCCGGGGACAGCAAGAGACCCAGTACTTC. It encodes CACSRGQQETQYF.

The chain uses TRBV30 and TRBJ1-1; TRBD1 might be the D (5 bases). Trimming removed 4 bases from V and 9 bases from J, with 12 bases in between. The germline gives CDR1 GTSNPN, CDR2 SVGIG (reference sequence). The length of the CDR3 is 11 residues. CDR3 residues: CAWKRGSKAFF. The DNA for the CDR3 is TGTGCCTGGAAGCGGGGCAGCAAAGCTTTCTTT. Variable domain in full (rest from reference TRBV30 and TRBJ1-1): SQTIHQWPATLVQPVGSPLSLECTVEGTSNPNLYWYRQAAGRGLQLLFYSVGIGQISSEVPQNLSASRPQDRQFILSSKKLLLSDSGFYLCAWKRGSKAFFGQGTRLTVV.

In its sample, this clone was seen a few times. The chain employs TRBV10-3 and TRBJ2-2; D is unclear. Trimming took off 10 bases at V and 4 bases at J, with 16 bases between the two ends. Germline V gives CDR1 ENHRY, CDR2 SYGVKD. This CDR3 has 14 residues. CDR3 nucleotide sequence: TGTGCCACCCGTGGGGAAGAGATCACCGGGGAGCTGTTTTTT. It translates to CATRGEEITGELFF.

By its share, this clone is medium-sized. The chain is built from TRBV21-1 and TRBJ1-6. TRBV21-1 has pseudogene status. The CDR3 covers 14 residues. This CDR3 reads CASADAGGGSPLHF. Written as DNA, the CDR3 is TGTGCCAGCGCGGACGCAGGAGGAGGTTCACCCCTCCACTTT.

This clone occurred many times. CDR3 residues: CAWSSMGGNSYNEQFF. The CDR3 DNA sequence: TGTGCCTGGAGTAGCATGGGGGGGAACTCCTACAATGAGCAGTTCTTC. J is TRBJ2-1 and V is TRBV30, with 7 bases aligning to TRBD2. There are 16 residues in the CDR3. With V trimmed by 2 bases and J by 0 bases, 7 bases remained unmatched. In germline, CDR1 is GTSNPN, CDR2 SVGIG (reference sequence).

V usage is TRBV6-5 and J usage is TRBJ1-3; tentatively, D is TRBD1 (6 bases). Germline CDR1 is MNHEY and CDR2 is SVGAGI. V was pared by 5 bases and J by 4 bases, with 15 bases between. This CDR3 contains 15 residues. Here the CDR3 reads CASSNNGGRGNTIYF. The CDR3 DNA is TGTGCCAGCAGTAATAATGGGGGCCGGGGAAACACCATATATTTT.

The rearrangement links TRBV21-1 to TRBJ2-7; the D call of TRBD2 is as the table states it, not checked on the DNA. TRBV21-1 is classified as a pseudogene. This CDR3 contains 15 residues. CDR3 in DNA: TGTGCCAGCAGCCAATCTCTCGAGTCCTCCTACGAGCAGTACTTC. It translates to CASSQSLESSYEQYF.

This clone showed up just a few times. J is TRBJ2-7 and V is TRBV4-1; 9 bases are a match to TRBD2. The V segment lost 4 bases and the J segment 4 bases; nucleotides outside the gene matches: 2. The CDR3 extends over 13 amino acids. Germline V gene lookup returns CDR1 MGHRA and CDR2 YSYEKL. The CDR3 region has the DNA TGCGCCAGCAGCCTGACTAGCGGTTACGAGCAGTACTTC. Translated, it gives CASSLTSGYEQYF.

The chain's CDR3 is CASSLGGTSGDHEQYF. The CDR3 region has the DNA TGTGCCAGCAGCTTGGGCGGGACTAGCGGGGACCACGAGCAGTACTTC. The V gene is TRBV5-4, the J gene TRBJ2-7; 13 positions agree with TRBD2. Germline CDR1 SGHNT, CDR2 YYREEE (reference sequence). This CDR3 contains 16 residues. V trimming: 0 bases; J trimming: 5 bases; junction bases outside the gene matches: 5.

The rearrangement links TRBV5-1 to TRBJ1-1, with TRBD1 matching over 10 bases. Losses at the gene ends were 4 bases for V and 2 bases for J; bases not matched to a gene: 8. Germline V lookup: CDR1 SGHRS, CDR2 YFSETQ. This CDR3 contains 16 residues. As DNA, the CDR3 is TGCGCCAGCAGCCCCGGACAGGGGGTTATAAACACTGAAGCTTTCTTT. It is translated as CASSPGQGVINTEAFF.

V and J are TRBV7-9 and TRBJ2-3, with TRBD2 identical over 7 bases. The CDR3 covers 14 residues. V was pared by 8 bases and J by 3 bases, with 8 bases of the junction left unmatched. From germline, CDR1 is SEHNR and CDR2 FQNEAQ (reference sequence). The CDR3 sequence: CASLPAGVTDTQYF. CDR3 sequence (DNA): TGTGCCAGCCTCCCGGCGGGGGTTACAGATACGCAGTATTTT.

The J gene is TRBJ2-7, the V gene TRBV5-4; 9 nucleotides match TRBD1. The CDR3 has 15 residues. Germline assignment: CDR1 SGHNT and CDR2 YYREEE (reference sequence). V shed 4 bases, J shed 3 bases, and the junction held 8 bases outside the gene matches. CDR3 in amino acids: CASSPSRDRDYEQYF. Written as DNA, the CDR3 is TGTGCCAGCAGCCCCTCCCGGGACAGGGACTACGAGCAGTACTTC.

There are a few counts of this clone. The chain employs TRBV7-8 and TRBJ2-7; 8 nucleotides line up with TRBD2. There are 15 residues in the CDR3. CDR1 is SGHVS and CDR2 is FQNEAQ in the germline V gene. The J segment lost 5 bases and the V segment lost 5 bases, leaving 11 bases of the junction unmatched. CDR3 loop: CASSHEAGVVDEQYF. The CDR3 nucleotides read TGTGCCAGCAGCCACGAAGCGGGAGTAGTCGACGAGCAGTACTTC.

The sample holds one count of this clone. The rearrangement joins TRBV13 to TRBJ2-5; D is uncertain. This CDR3 has 13 amino acids. V lost 4 bases, J lost 4 bases, and 10 bases lay in between. Germline CDR1 is PRHDT and CDR2 is FYEKMQ (reference sequence). CDR3 in amino acids: CASSSSTTETQYF. Written as DNA, the CDR3 is TGTGCCAGCAGCTCTTCGACCACAGAGACCCAGTACTTC.

This clone was counted ten times or more. The DNA for the CDR3 is TGCAGTGCTAGATGGTACACTGAAGCTTTCTTT. Translated, it gives CSARWYTEAFF. The chain uses TRBV20-1 and TRBJ1-1; D remains ambiguous. Germline assignment: CDR1 DFQATT and CDR2 SNEGSKA (reference sequence). This CDR3 is 11 amino acids long. V lost 2 bases, J lost 3 bases, and 4 bases lay in between.

This chain uses TRBV6-5 with TRBJ2-1, with 9 bases lining up with TRBD2. Per the germline V gene, CDR1 is MNHEY and CDR2 is SVGAGI. J lost 5 bases, V lost 5 bases, and 7 bases had no gene match. The CDR3 totals 15 residues. The CDR3 is CASSPPGLAHNEQFF. The CDR3 coding sequence is TGTGCCAGCAGTCCCCCGGGACTAGCTCACAATGAGCAGTTCTTC.

This clone was observed a few times. The chain couples TRBV10-3 to TRBJ2-1, with unresolved D. The germline CDR1 and CDR2 sequences are ENHRY and SYGVKD. Deletions cut 6 bases from V and 3 bases from J, with 12 bases between. The CDR3 has 14 amino acids. CDR3 in DNA: TGTGCCATCAGATCTGAAGGCGGCTACAATGAGCAGTTCTTC. Protein: CAIRSEGGYNEQFF.

The gene calls are TRBV7-8 and TRBJ1-1; unclear D gene. This CDR3 region has 13 residues. Per germline, CDR1 SGHVS and CDR2 FQNEAQ. Trimming removed 3 bases at V and 11 bases at J, with 16 bases between. The CDR3, as DNA: TGTGCCAGCAGCTTCGGGAGCGGGGTGGAGGCTTTCTTT. Protein: CASSFGSGVEAFF. Looking up the rest from reference TRBV7-8 and TRBJ1-1 gives the full variable domain: GAGVSQSPRYKVAKRGQDVALRCDPISGHVSLFWYQQALGQGPEFLTYFQNEAQLDKSGLPSDRFFAERPEGSVSTLKIQRTQQEDSAVYLCASSFGSGVEAFFGQGTRLTVV.

This clone turned up a few times. CDR3 loop: CASSIMTSGRAGETQYF. CDR3 DNA: TGTGCCAGTAGTATTATGACTAGCGGGAGGGCCGGAGAGACCCAGTACTTC. The chain links TRBV19 to TRBJ2-5; 14 bases fit TRBD2. V was pared by 3 bases and J by 4 bases, with 7 bases of the junction left unmatched. CDR3 size: 17 residues. CDR1 LNHDA and CDR2 SQIVND come from the germline V gene (reference sequence).

The V and J genes are TRBV10-2 and TRBJ1-2, with D unclear. V lost 3 bases and J lost 4, with 9 bases in between. The germline gives CDR1 WSHSY, CDR2 SAAADI. The CDR3 is 13 residues long. The CDR3 loop is CASSDNSRYGYTF. CDR3 nucleotide sequence: TGCGCCAGCAGTGACAACAGTCGCTATGGCTACACCTTC.

J is TRBJ2-7 and V is TRBV6-6, with TRBD1 as a possible D gene (6 bases). This CDR3 has 12 residues. Deletions cut 8 bases from V and 3 bases from J, with 11 bases between. CDR1 and CDR2 from the germline V gene are MNHNY and SVGAGI (reference sequence). CDR3 region: CASGSQGYEQYF. CDR3 bases: TGTGCCAGCGGCTCACAGGGCTACGAGCAGTACTTC.

The chain has TRBV5-1 and TRBJ1-2, with 10 bases matching TRBD1. The germline gives CDR1 SGHRS, CDR2 YFSETQ. There are 13 residues in the CDR3. V lost 0 bases, J lost 7 bases, and 0 bases stayed unmatched. The chain's CDR3 is CASSLGDRGGYTF. CDR3 in DNA: TGCGCCAGCAGCTTGGGGGACAGGGGTGGCTACACCTTC.

V usage is TRBV29-1 and J usage is TRBJ1-4, with a weak D call TRBD1 (6 bases). Looked up from germline, CDR1 is SQVTM and CDR2 is ANQGSEA. Trimming shortened V by 6 bases and J by 2 bases, and 10 bases separated the two germline ends. The CDR3 loop spans 13 amino acids. The CDR3 bases are TGCAGCGTAACAGGGAGGACTAATGAAAAACTGTTTTTT. Its translation is CSVTGRTNEKLFF.

The chain combines TRBV7-9 with TRBJ1-1; D unresolved. This CDR3 has 14 residues. Germline loops: CDR1 SEHNR, CDR2 FQNEAQ (reference sequence). Trimming left V 5 bases short and J 1 base short, with 11 bases between. This CDR3 reads CASSPDWGNTEAFF. The CDR3 region has the DNA TGTGCCAGCAGCCCTGACTGGGGGAACACTGAAGCTTTCTTT.